The 6 T cell receptor beta chains listed next were all sequenced from one sample in a study of CD8+ T cells in alopecia areata. RNA extraction and reverse transcription yielded cDNA as sequencing template. Sequencing used immunoSEQ multiplex PCR; TCRdb keeps in-frame clones, though not all of them. The data hold 150,000 or so clones, with approximately 86% observed a single time. The treatment is: oral pan-JAK inhibitor, 5-10 mg twice daily. The material was CD8+ T cells sorted from blood, obtained at week 4, from a patient treated with tofacitinib. Receptors originate from a human donor with alopecia areata.

The chain has TRBV4-1 and TRBJ2-6, with 8 bases matching TRBD1. The germline CDR1 and CDR2 sequences are MGHRA and YSYEKL. The ends lost 0 bases at V and 3 bases at J; junction bases unmatched: 4. This CDR3 region has 17 residues. The CDR3 bases are TGCGCCAGCAGCCAAGATGGACAGGGAGGTGGGGCCAACGTCCTGACTTTC. This gives the protein CASSQDGQGGGANVLTF.

This chain links TRBV27 with TRBJ2-3, with 9 bases that match TRBD1. CDR3 length equals 14 residues. CDR1 is MNHEY and CDR2 is SMNVEV in the germline V gene (reference sequence). V trimming: 4 bases; J trimming: 7 bases; junction bases outside the gene matches: 6. The CDR3 DNA reads TGTGCCAGCAGTTCTGGGACAGGGTTTAATACGCAGTATTTT. Protein product: CASSSGTGFNTQYF.

The chain links TRBV11-2 to TRBJ2-7; maybe TRBD1 (5 bases). Trimming removed 1 base at V and 3 bases at J, with 10 bases between. CDR3 length: 14 amino acids. Germline lookup yields CDR1 SGHAT and CDR2 FQNNGV. In DNA, the CDR3 is TGTGCCAGCAGCTTAGGATGGGGCGGCTACGAGCAGTACTTC. Residues: CASSLGWGGYEQYF.

The rearrangement links TRBV10-3 to TRBJ1-2; 7 bases are a match to TRBD1. V gave up 3 bases and J gave up 0 bases; unmatched junction bases: 7. CDR1 ENHRY and CDR2 SYGVKD come from the germline V gene. The CDR3 runs to 16 residues. CDR3 DNA: TGTGCCATCAGTGACCAGACAGGGCGAGCTAACTATGGCTACACCTTC. Translated: CAISDQTGRANYGYTF.

The V gene is TRBV29-1, the J gene TRBJ1-4; D is uncertain. The V end was cut by 1 base, the J end by 4 bases, with 7 bases between. The germline gives CDR1 SQVTM, CDR2 ANQGSEA. CDR3 length equals 13 residues. The CDR3 protein is CSVEGQNNEKLFF. CDR3 nucleotides: TGCAGCGTTGAAGGCCAGAATAATGAAAAACTGTTTTTT.

J is TRBJ1-1 and V is TRBV27; no definite D call. CDR1 and CDR2 from the germline V gene are MNHEY and SMNVEV (reference sequence). Trimming took off 3 bases at V and 4 bases at J, with 12 bases between the two ends. This CDR3 has 14 amino acids. The CDR3 spells CASSLVLGGTEAFF. In nucleotides, the CDR3 is TGTGCCAGCAGTTTGGTATTGGGAGGCACTGAAGCTTTCTTT.